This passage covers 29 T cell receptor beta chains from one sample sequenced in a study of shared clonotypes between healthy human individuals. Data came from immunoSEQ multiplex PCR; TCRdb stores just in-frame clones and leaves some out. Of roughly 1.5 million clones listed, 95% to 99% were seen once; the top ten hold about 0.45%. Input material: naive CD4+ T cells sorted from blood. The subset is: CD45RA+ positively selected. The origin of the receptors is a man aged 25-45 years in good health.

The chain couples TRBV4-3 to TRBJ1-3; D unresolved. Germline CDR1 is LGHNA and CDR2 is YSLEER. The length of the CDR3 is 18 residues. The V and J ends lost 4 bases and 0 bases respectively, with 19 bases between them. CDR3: CASSPFIGQVISGNTIYF. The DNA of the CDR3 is TGCGCCAGCAGCCCCTTTATCGGGCAGGTTATCTCTGGAAACACCATATATTTT.

CDR3 nucleotide sequence: TGTGCCAGCTCTGATGGTACCCCGACCTCTGGAAACACCATATATTTT. Encoded protein: CASSDGTPTSGNTIYF. This sequence joins TRBV18 and TRBJ1-3; D gene ambiguous. Germline V gene sequence: CDR1 KGHSH, CDR2 LQKENI. Between the trimmed V and J ends, which lost 6 bases and 0 bases, there was a span of 15 bases. This CDR3 is built from 16 residues. Full variable domain (missing parts from reference TRBV18 and TRBJ1-3): NAGVMQNPRHLVRRRGQEARLRCSPMKGHSHVYWYRQLPEEGLKFMVYLQKENIIDESGMPKERFSAEFPKEGPSILRIQQVVRGDSAAYFCASSDGTPTSGNTIYFGEGSWLTVV.

In nucleotides, the CDR3 is TGTGCCAGCAGCTATACATCCGGGACAGGGAGGTTGATGGCTGAAGCTTTCTTT. Encoded protein: CASSYTSGTGRLMAEAFF. The V gene is TRBV7-9, the J gene TRBJ1-1, with TRBD1 identical over 9 bases. The CDR3 is 18 residues long. From germline, CDR1 is SEHNR and CDR2 FQNEAQ (reference sequence). The V gene end was trimmed by 4 bases and the J gene end by 6 bases; junction bases not matched to a gene: 18.

The CDR3, as DNA: TGCGCCAGCAGCTTGGTCTCAGTTAACTACGAGCAGTACTTC. Translated, it gives CASSLVSVNYEQYF. The genes are TRBV5-1 and TRBJ2-7; D uncertain. The CDR3 runs to 14 residues. V was cut by 0 bases and J by 3 bases, with 10 bases left in between. Germline V lookup: CDR1 SGHRS, CDR2 YFSETQ.

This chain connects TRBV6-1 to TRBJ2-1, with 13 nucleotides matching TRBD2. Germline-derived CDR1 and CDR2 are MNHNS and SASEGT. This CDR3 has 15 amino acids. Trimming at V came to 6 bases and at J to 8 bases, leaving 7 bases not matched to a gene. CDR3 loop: CASRRTSGSFDEQFF. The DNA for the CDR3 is TGTGCCAGCAGACGGACTAGCGGGAGTTTCGATGAGCAGTTCTTC.

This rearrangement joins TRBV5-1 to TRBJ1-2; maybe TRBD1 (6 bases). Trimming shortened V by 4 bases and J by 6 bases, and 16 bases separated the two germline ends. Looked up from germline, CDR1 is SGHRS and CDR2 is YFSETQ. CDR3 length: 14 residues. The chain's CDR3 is CASSGTLGGNGYTF. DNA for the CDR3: TGCGCCAGCAGCGGCACTTTAGGGGGGAATGGCTACACCTTC.

The CDR3 DNA reads TGTGCCAGCAGCGGGAATAGCGGGAGGGACTCCCCCTACGAGCAGTACTTC. Protein: CASSGNSGRDSPYEQYF. This sequence joins TRBV9 and TRBJ2-7, with 11 bases identical to TRBD2. The trim removed 3 bases at V and 2 bases at J, leaving 10 bases unmatched. From germline, CDR1 is SGDLS and CDR2 YYNGEE. This CDR3 has 17 amino acids. Based on the CDR3 plus reference TRBV9 and TRBJ2-7, the full variable domain is DSGVTQTPKHLITATGQRVTLRCSPRSGDLSVYWYQQSLDQGLQFLIQYYNGEERAKGNILERFSAQQFPDLHSELNLSSLELGDSALYFCASSGNSGRDSPYEQYFGPGTRLTVT.

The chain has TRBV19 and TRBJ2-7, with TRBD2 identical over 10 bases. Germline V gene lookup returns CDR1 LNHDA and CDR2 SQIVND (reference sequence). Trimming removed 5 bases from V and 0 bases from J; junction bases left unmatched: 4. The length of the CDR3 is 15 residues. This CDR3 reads CASSASGRASYEQYF. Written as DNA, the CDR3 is TGTGCCAGTAGTGCCAGCGGGAGGGCCTCCTACGAGCAGTACTTC. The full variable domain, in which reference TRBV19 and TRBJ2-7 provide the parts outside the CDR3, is DGGITQSPKYLFRKEGQNVTLSCEQNLNHDAMYWYRQDPGQGLRLIYYSQIVNDFQKGDIAEGYSVSREKKESFPLTVTSAQKNPTAFYLCASSASGRASYEQYFGPGTRLTVT.

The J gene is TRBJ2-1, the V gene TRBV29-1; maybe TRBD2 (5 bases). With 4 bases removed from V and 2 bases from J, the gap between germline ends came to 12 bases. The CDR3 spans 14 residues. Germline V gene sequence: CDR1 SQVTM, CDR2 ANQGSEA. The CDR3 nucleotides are TGCAGCGTTGTTAGGACTCTCGCCTACAATGAGCAGTTCTTC. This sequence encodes CSVVRTLAYNEQFF.

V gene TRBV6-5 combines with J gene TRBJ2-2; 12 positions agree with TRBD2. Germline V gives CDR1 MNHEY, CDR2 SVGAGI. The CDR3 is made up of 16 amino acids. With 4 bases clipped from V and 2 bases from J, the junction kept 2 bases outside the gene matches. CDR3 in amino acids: CASSWTSGANTGELFF. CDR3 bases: TGTGCCAGCAGTTGGACTAGCGGGGCCAACACCGGGGAGCTGTTTTTT.

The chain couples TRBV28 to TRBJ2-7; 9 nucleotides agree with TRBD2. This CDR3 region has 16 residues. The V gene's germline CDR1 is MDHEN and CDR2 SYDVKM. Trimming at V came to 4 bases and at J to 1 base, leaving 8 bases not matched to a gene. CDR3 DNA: TGTGCCAGCAGTTGGGGGCGACTAGCGGAGTCCTACGAGCAGTACTTC. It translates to CASSWGRLAESYEQYF. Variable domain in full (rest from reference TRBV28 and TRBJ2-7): DVKVTQSSRYLVKRTGEKVFLECVQDMDHENMFWYRQDPGLGLRLIYFSYDVKMKEKGDIPEGYSVSREKKERFSLILESASTNQTSMYLCASSWGRLAESYEQYFGPGTRLTVT.

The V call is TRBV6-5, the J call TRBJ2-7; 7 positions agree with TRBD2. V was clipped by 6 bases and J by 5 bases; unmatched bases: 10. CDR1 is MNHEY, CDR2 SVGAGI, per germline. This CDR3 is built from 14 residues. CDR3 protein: CASRREGGSNEQYF. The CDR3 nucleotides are TGTGCCAGCAGGAGGGAGGGAGGTTCGAACGAGCAGTACTTC.

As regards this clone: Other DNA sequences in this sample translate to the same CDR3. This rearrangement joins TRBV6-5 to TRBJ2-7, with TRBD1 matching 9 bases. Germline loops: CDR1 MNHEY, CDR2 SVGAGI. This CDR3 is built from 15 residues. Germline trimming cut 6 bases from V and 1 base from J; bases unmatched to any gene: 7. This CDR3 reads CASSYGTGISYEQYF. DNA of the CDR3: TGTGCCAGCAGCTACGGGACAGGGATATCCTACGAGCAGTACTTC.

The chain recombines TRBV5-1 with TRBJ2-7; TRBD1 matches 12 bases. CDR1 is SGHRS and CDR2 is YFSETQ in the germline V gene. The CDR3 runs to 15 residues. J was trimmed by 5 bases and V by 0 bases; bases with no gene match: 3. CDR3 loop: CASSLVGTGGNEQYF. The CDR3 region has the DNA TGCGCCAGCAGCTTGGTCGGGACAGGGGGCAACGAGCAGTACTTC. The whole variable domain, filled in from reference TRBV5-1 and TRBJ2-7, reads KAGVTQTPRYLIKTRGQQVTLSCSPISGHRSVSWYQQTPGQGLQFLFEYFSETQRNKGNFPGRFSGRQFSNSRSEMNVSTLELGDSALYLCASSLVGTGGNEQYFGPGTRLTVT.

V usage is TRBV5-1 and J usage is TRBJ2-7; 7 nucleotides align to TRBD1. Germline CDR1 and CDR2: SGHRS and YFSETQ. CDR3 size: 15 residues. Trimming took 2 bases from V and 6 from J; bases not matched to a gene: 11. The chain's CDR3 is CASSLDRDQLGEQYF. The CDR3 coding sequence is TGCGCCAGCAGCTTAGACAGGGACCAGCTCGGCGAGCAGTACTTC.

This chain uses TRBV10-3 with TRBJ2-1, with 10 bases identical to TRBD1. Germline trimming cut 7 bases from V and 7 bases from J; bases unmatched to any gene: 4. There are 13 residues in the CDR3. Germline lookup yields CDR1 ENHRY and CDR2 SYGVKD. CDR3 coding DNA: TGTGCCATCAATGACAGGGGGCGAAATGAGCAGTTCTTC. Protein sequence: CAINDRGRNEQFF.

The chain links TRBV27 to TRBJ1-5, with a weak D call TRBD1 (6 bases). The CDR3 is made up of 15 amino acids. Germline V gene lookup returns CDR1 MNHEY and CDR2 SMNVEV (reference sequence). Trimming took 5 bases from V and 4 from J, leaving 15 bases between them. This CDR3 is CASSSRTALNQPQHF. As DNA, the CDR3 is TGTGCCAGCAGTAGCAGGACAGCCCTAAATCAGCCCCAGCATTTT.

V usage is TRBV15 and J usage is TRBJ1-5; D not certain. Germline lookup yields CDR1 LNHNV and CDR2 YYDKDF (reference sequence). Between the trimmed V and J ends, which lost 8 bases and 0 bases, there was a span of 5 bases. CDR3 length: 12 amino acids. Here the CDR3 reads CATGNSNQPQHF. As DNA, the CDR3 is TGTGCCACCGGGAATAGCAATCAGCCCCAGCATTTT.

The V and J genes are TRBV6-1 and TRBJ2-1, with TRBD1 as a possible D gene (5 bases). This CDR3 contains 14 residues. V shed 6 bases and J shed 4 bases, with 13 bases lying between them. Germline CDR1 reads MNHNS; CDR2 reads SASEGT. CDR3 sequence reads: CASRQALSYNEQFF. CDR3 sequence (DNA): TGTGCCAGCAGACAGGCCCTCTCGTACAATGAGCAGTTCTTC.

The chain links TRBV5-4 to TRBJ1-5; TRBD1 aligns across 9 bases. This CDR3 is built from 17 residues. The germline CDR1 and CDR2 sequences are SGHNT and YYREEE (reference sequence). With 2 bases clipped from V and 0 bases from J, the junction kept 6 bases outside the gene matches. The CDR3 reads CASSFGWDRVSNQPQHF. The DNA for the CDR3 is TGTGCCAGCAGCTTCGGCTGGGACAGGGTTAGCAATCAGCCCCAGCATTTT. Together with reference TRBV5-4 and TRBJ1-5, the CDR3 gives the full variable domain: ETGVTQSPTHLIKTRGQQVTLRCSSQSGHNTVSWYQQALGQGPQFIFQYYREEENGRGNFPPRFSGLQFPNYSSELNVNALELDDSALYLCASSFGWDRVSNQPQHFGDGTRLSIL.

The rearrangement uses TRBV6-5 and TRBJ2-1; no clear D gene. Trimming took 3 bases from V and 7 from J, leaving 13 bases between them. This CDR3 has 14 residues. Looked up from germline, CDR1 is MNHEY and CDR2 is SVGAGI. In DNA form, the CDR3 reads TGTGCCAGCAGTTATTCAGGACGCGAGAATGAGCAGTTCTTC. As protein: CASSYSGRENEQFF.

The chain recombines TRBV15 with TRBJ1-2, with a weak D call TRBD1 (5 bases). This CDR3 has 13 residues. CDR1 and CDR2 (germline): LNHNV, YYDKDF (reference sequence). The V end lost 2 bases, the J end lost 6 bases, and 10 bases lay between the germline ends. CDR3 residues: CATSRQRGDGYTF. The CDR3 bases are TGTGCCACCAGCAGACAACGGGGGGATGGCTACACCTTC.

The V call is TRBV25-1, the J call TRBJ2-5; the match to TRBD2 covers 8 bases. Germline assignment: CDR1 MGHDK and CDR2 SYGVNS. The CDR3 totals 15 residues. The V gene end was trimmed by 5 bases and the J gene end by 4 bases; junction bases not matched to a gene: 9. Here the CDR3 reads CASSRQGLAGETQYF. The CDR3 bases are TGTGCCAGCAGTAGGCAGGGGCTAGCGGGAGAGACCCAGTACTTC.

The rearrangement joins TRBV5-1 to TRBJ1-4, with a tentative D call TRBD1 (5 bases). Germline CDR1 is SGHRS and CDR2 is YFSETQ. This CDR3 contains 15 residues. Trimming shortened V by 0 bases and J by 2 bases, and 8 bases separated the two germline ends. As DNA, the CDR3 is TGCGCCAGCAGCTTGGACGAGGGGACTAATGAAAAACTGTTTTTT. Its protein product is CASSLDEGTNEKLFF.

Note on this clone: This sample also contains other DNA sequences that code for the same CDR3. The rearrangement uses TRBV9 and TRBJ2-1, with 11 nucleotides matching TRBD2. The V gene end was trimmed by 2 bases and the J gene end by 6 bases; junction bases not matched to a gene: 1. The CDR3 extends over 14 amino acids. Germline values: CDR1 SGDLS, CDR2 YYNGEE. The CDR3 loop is CASSVLAGGNEQFF. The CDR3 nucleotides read TGTGCCAGCAGCGTCCTAGCGGGAGGCAATGAGCAGTTCTTC.

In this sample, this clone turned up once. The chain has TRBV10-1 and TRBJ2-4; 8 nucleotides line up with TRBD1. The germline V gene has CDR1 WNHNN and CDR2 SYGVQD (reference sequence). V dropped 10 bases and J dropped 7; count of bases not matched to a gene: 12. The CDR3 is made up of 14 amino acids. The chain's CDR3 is CATASGTGGNIQYF. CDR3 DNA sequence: TGCGCCACCGCCTCCGGGACAGGAGGGAACATTCAGTACTTC.

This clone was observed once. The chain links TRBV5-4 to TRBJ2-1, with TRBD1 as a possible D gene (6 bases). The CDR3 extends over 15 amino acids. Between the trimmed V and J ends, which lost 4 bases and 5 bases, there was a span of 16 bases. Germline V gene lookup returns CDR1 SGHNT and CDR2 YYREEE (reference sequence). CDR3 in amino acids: CASSAGTRADNEQFF. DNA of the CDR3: TGTGCCAGCAGCGCCGGGACAAGGGCGGACAATGAGCAGTTCTTC.

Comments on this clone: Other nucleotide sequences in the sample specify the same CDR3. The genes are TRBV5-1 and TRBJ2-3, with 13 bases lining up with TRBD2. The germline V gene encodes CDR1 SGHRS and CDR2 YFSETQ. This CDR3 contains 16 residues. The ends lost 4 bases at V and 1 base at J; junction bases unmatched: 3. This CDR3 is CASSLGLAGGTDTQYF. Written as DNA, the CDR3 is TGCGCCAGCAGCCTAGGACTAGCGGGAGGCACAGATACGCAGTATTTT.

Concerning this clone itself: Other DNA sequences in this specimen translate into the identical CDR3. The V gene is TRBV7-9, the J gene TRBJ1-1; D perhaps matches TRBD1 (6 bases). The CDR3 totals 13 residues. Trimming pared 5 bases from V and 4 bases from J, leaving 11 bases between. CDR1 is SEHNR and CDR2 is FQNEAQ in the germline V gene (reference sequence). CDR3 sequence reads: CASSPQGGTEAFF. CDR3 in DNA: TGTGCCAGCAGCCCACAGGGAGGCACTGAAGCTTTCTTT.